The source of this TCR beta chain is a study of Graves' ophthalmopathy and Graves' hyperthyroidism. The CDR3 totals 13 residues. V was trimmed by 6 bases and J by 4 bases, leaving 15 bases between them. From germline, CDR1 is SQVTM and CDR2 ANQGSEA. This clonotype has at least ten counts. RNA transcripts provided the template for amplifying TCR beta CDR3 regions. Scientists carried out first-round RT-PCR using HTBI primers and then a second-round multiplex PCR. TCRdb reanalysed the multiplex PCR reads using MiXCR and keeps one entry per CDR3 protein. The table lists a few hundred thousand distinct CDR3 sequences, about 18% of them singletons.

Sequencing used peripheral blood. The TCR was taken from an adult woman with stable Graves' hyperthyroidism. V and J are TRBV29-1 and TRBJ1-2; TRBD1 is a possible D gene (5 bases). CDR3 protein: CSVSPGVLYGYTF. As DNA, the CDR3 is TGCAGCGTCTCGCCGGGGGTGCTCTATGGCTACACCTTC.